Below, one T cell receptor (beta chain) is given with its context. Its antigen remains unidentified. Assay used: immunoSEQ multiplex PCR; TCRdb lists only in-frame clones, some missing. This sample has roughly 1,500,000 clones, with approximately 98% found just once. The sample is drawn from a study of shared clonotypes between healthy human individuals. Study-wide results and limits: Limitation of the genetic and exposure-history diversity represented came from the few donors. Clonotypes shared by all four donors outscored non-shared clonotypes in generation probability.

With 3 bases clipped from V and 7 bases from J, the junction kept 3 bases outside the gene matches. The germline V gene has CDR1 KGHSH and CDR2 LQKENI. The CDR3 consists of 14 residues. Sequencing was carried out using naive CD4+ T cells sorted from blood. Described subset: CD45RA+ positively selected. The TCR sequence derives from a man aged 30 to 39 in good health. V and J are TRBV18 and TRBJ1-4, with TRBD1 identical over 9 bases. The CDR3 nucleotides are TGTGCCAGCTCACCGTGGGACAGGGCTGAAAAACTGTTTTTT. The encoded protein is CASSPWDRAEKLFF.